One and the same sample provided the 5 T cell receptor beta chains below, sequenced in a study of blood T cells in healthy people across ages. A second PCR of 7 to 11 cycles used a sample-barcoded 5' primer and a J-beta primer mix. MiXCR was run by TCRdb on the 5' RACE reads, yielding one entry per CDR3 protein. Of 650,000 to 950,000 distinct CDR3 sequences listed, approximately 44% are singletons. The sample was blood. The receptor set was obtained from a man aged 60 to 69 in good health.

This clonotype was seen a handful of times. The chain carries TRBV7-2 and TRBJ1-1; D remains unclear. The V end was cut by 5 bases, the J end by 6 bases, with 13 bases between. The germline V gene encodes CDR1 SGHTA and CDR2 FQGNSA. CDR3 length: 13 amino acids. The CDR3 here is CASSRIGGSEAFF. Here the CDR3 DNA reads TGTGCCAGCAGCCGAATTGGTGGGTCTGAAGCTTTCTTT.

J is TRBJ1-1 and V is TRBV6-5, with 7 bases that match TRBD1. Germline V gives CDR1 MNHEY, CDR2 SVGAGI. The CDR3 loop spans 14 amino acids. Germline trimming cut 6 bases from V and 3 bases from J; bases unmatched to any gene: 7. In nucleotides, the CDR3 is TGTGCCAGCAGCTCTACAGGGGCCCACACTGAAGCTTTCTTT. It translates to CASSSTGAHTEAFF.

The chain has TRBV20-1 and TRBJ1-1; TRBD1 agrees at 7 bases. The CDR3 has 15 residues. CDR1 is DFQATT, CDR2 SNEGSKA, per germline (reference sequence). V lost 4 bases, J lost 4 bases, and 12 bases stayed unmatched. The chain's CDR3 is CSATDPRGSGTEAFF. CDR3 nucleotide sequence: TGCAGTGCTACGGACCCCAGGGGGTCGGGCACTGAAGCTTTCTTT.

This clonotype has more than one count but fewer than ten. The chain combines TRBV9 with TRBJ1-6, with a weak D call TRBD1 (6 bases). This CDR3 region has 15 residues. Trimming pared 3 bases from V and 6 bases from J, leaving 13 bases between. CDR1 is SGDLS and CDR2 is YYNGEE in the germline V gene. The DNA of the CDR3 is TGTGCCAGCAGCGCTTCACAGGGTAGTAATTCACCCCTCCACTTT. It codes for CASSASQGSNSPLHF.

This chain connects TRBV24-1 to TRBJ2-2; D is unresolved. V was cut by 4 bases and J by 6 bases, with 14 bases left in between. CDR3 size: 15 residues. The germline V gene encodes CDR1 KGHDR and CDR2 SFDVKD. CDR3 nucleotides: TGTGCCACCAGTGAGGCCGGCGCCAAGTCCGGGGAGCTGTTTTTT. Translating gives CATSEAGAKSGELFF.